What follows are 17 T cell receptor beta chains derived from one specimen sequenced in a study of cytomegalovirus exposure and HLA in healthy donors. With 60 Vbeta and 13 Jbeta primers, the PCR was carried out. Here immunoSEQ multiplex PCR was the method, and the copy in TCRdb shows in-frame clones only, minus some. The sample includes 150,000 to 200,000 clones, 75% to 85% of them seen just once. Sequences were obtained from PBMCs. The receptor set was obtained from a woman under 30 in good health and CMV-seropositive.

V gene TRBV23-1 combines with J gene TRBJ1-5, with D perhaps matching TRBD1 (6 bases). TRBV23-1 carries the ORF label, with uncertain function. V shed 9 bases and J shed 3 bases, with 27 bases lying between them. The CDR3 is 18 amino acids. The CDR3 spells CASPYPPQGKRNNQPQHF. The CDR3, as DNA: TGCGCCAGTCCATACCCCCCGCAGGGGAAGAGGAACAATCAGCCCCAGCATTTT.

The V gene is TRBV15, the J gene TRBJ2-7; D is possibly TRBD2 (6 bases). The V and J ends lost 1 base and 11 bases respectively, with 15 bases between them. The CDR3 totals 13 residues. The germline V gene encodes CDR1 LNHNV and CDR2 YYDKDF (reference sequence). The CDR3 DNA reads as TGTGCCACCAGCAGAGTACCTGGGACTCTGGAGTACGTC. It translates to CATSRVPGTLEYV.

The chain is built from TRBV7-3 and TRBJ1-1; D call uncertain. Per the germline V gene, CDR1 is SGHTA and CDR2 is FQGTGA. The V gene lost 6 bases and the J gene lost 1 base, with 9 bases spanning the gap. CDR3 length equals 13 residues. The CDR3 here is CASRVHANTEAFF. CDR3 sequence (DNA): TGTGCCAGCAGGGTACACGCGAACACTGAAGCTTTCTTT.

The CDR3 protein is CASSLAANEQFF. CDR3 coding DNA: TGTGCCAGCAGCTTAGCGGCAAATGAGCAGTTCTTC. This chain uses TRBV7-2 with TRBJ2-1; D remains ambiguous. The germline V gene encodes CDR1 SGHTA and CDR2 FQGNSA. Deletions cut 0 bases from V and 7 bases from J, with 4 bases between. The CDR3 runs 12 residues.

The chain joins TRBV6-1 to TRBJ2-3; 7 bases fit TRBD2. CDR1 is MNHNS and CDR2 is SASEGT in the germline V gene. V shed 2 bases, J shed 2 bases, and the junction held 4 bases outside the gene matches. The CDR3 extends over 15 amino acids. CDR3 in DNA: TGTGCCAGCAGTGAAATCGGGGGGACCACAGATACGCAGTATTTT. Translating it yields CASSEIGGTTDTQYF.

This sequence joins TRBV29-1 and TRBJ1-3; tentative D call: TRBD1 (5 bases). CDR3 length: 12 amino acids. Germline V gene sequence: CDR1 SQVTM, CDR2 ANQGSEA. V shed 4 bases and J shed 7 bases, with 11 bases lying between them. DNA for the CDR3: TGCAGCGTTGTGTATGGGGGGAACACCATATATTTT. Translated, it gives CSVVYGGNTIYF.

This chain uses TRBV29-1 with TRBJ1-1; unclear D gene. The germline CDR1 and CDR2 sequences are SQVTM and ANQGSEA. V lost 6 bases to trimming and J lost 5 bases, with 10 bases between them. The CDR3 is 11 amino acids. The CDR3 region is CSVTHWTEAFF. CDR3 DNA sequence: TGCAGCGTCACCCACTGGACTGAAGCTTTCTTT. Full variable domain (missing parts from reference TRBV29-1 and TRBJ1-1): SAVISQKPSRDICQRGTSLTIQCQVDSQVTMMFWYRQQPGQSLTLIATANQGSEATYESGFVIDKFPISRPNLTFSTLTVSNMSPEDSSIYLCSVTHWTEAFFGQGTRLTVV.

The chain has TRBV2 and TRBJ2-7; a possible D gene is TRBD1 (6 bases). This CDR3 is built from 14 residues. The V end was cut by 7 bases, the J end by 5 bases, with 18 bases between. CDR1 and CDR2 from the germline V gene are SNHLY and FYNNEI. The CDR3: CASTDYLQGNEQYF. CDR3 DNA: TGTGCCAGCACCGACTATTTACAGGGTAACGAGCAGTACTTC.

The sample holds a few counts of this clone. The genes are TRBV18 and TRBJ1-2; D might be TRBD1 (6 bases). Trimming cost V 0 bases and J 8 bases, with 10 bases left between them. In germline, CDR1 is KGHSH, CDR2 LQKENI. The CDR3 runs 13 residues. The CDR3 here is CASSPPGAWGYTF. In DNA form, the CDR3 reads TGTGCCAGCTCACCACCGGGGGCGTGGGGCTACACCTTC.

The chain has TRBV21-1 and TRBJ2-4; the table names TRBD2, a call not compared with the DNA. TRBV21-1 is labeled a pseudogene. The CDR3 spans 15 residues. The CDR3 protein is CASSKTGPSGDIQYF. Written as DNA, the CDR3 is TGTGCCAGCAGCAAAACGGGTCCCTCTGGCGACATTCAGTACTTC.

In this sample, this clone turned up a few times. CDR3 in amino acids: CASSGAGKNTGELFF. As DNA, the CDR3 is TGTGCCAGCAGCGGAGCCGGGAAGAACACCGGGGAGCTGTTTTTT. The chain couples TRBV7-8 to TRBJ2-2; perhaps TRBD2 as D (5 bases). CDR1 and CDR2 from the germline V gene are SGHVS and FQNEAQ. The CDR3 has 15 residues. V was pared by 5 bases and J by 1 base, with 11 bases between. The variable domain in full, with the rest retrieved from reference TRBV7-8 and TRBJ2-2, is GAGVSQSPRYKVAKRGQDVALRCDPISGHVSLFWYQQALGQGPEFLTYFQNEAQLDKSGLPSDRFFAERPEGSVSTLKIQRTQQEDSAVYLCASSGAGKNTGELFFGEGSRLTVL.

In nucleotides, the CDR3 is TGTGCCAGCAGTTTATTGACGGGCAGGGGGATCTATAATTCACCCCTCCACTTT. As protein: CASSLLTGRGIYNSPLHF. The chain links TRBV28 to TRBJ1-6; the match to TRBD1 covers 7 bases. Per germline, CDR1 MDHEN and CDR2 SYDVKM. V lost 1 base to trimming and J lost 3 bases; unmatched junction nucleotides: 9. CDR3 length: 18 amino acids.

The chain carries TRBV18 and TRBJ1-4; 8 bases line up with TRBD1. CDR1 and CDR2 from the germline V gene are KGHSH and LQKENI. This CDR3 is 15 amino acids long. V dropped 1 base and J dropped 7; count of bases not matched to a gene: 5. In DNA, the CDR3 is TGTGCCAGCTCACCACGCGGCAGGGGGCGTGAAAAACTGTTTTTT. Amino acid sequence: CASSPRGRGREKLFF.

The rearrangement uses TRBV19 and TRBJ2-2; the match to TRBD2 covers 7 bases. The CDR3 has 16 residues. Germline loops: CDR1 LNHDA, CDR2 SQIVND (reference sequence). With 1 base clipped from V and 1 base from J, the junction kept 3 bases outside the gene matches. CDR3 protein: CASSIVAGENTGELFF. CDR3 DNA: TGTGCCAGTAGTATAGTGGCGGGGGAGAACACCGGGGAGCTGTTTTTT.

V gene TRBV6-5 combines with J gene TRBJ2-3; D ambiguous. This CDR3 has 13 residues. With 6 bases removed from V and 5 bases from J, the gap between germline ends came to 12 bases. Per the germline V gene, CDR1 is MNHEY and CDR2 is SVGAGI. This CDR3 is CASRAAPGDTQYF. DNA of the CDR3: TGTGCCAGCAGAGCTGCCCCGGGAGATACGCAGTATTTT.

The chain carries TRBV4-2 and TRBJ1-2; 7 bases align to TRBD1. Germline V gene lookup returns CDR1 LGHNA and CDR2 YNFKEQ. V shed 3 bases and J 6 bases; nucleotides not matched to a gene: 13. The length of the CDR3 is 16 residues. CDR3 coding DNA: TGTGCCAGCAGCCAGGTTCCGCCAGGGGGGCAGGATGGCTACACCTTC. The encoded protein is CASSQVPPGGQDGYTF.

V and J are TRBV2 and TRBJ2-5, with 7 bases lining up with TRBD1. After removal of 9 bases from V and 8 bases from J, the junction contained 9 bases not matched to a gene. CDR3 size: 12 residues. Germline assignment: CDR1 SNHLY and CDR2 FYNNEI. The DNA for the CDR3 is TGTGCCAGAGCCGGACAGGACGCAACCCAGTACTTC. Its translation: CARAGQDATQYF. Full variable domain (outside the CDR3, taken from reference TRBV2 and TRBJ2-5): EPEVTQTPSHQVTQMGQEVILRCVPISNHLYFYWYRQILGQKVEFLVSFYNNEISEKSEIFDDQFSVERPDGSNFTLKIRSTKLEDSAMYFCARAGQDATQYFGPGTRLLVL.